The T cell receptor beta chain described here comes from a study of CD8 T cells in ankylosing spondylitis. Overall study findings and caveats: Clones linked to the disease showed a CD8+ phenotype. They occurred at relatively low frequencies in peripheral blood. Within matched ankylosing spondylitis synovial fluid, disease-linked clones were reportedly significantly enriched. What appeared characteristic of ankylosing spondylitis blood was a TCR beta motif of fewer than ten highly homologous variants.

Using quantitative 5'-RACE with molecular barcodes, the authors made TCR beta libraries. TCRdb redid the calling of the 5' RACE reads with MiXCR, one entry per CDR3 protein. The repertoire has 130,000 or so distinct CDR3 sequences, around 7% of them found once; the top ten carry over 9%. This clonotype showed up many times. Its target is not known. The sample was blood, either unsorted or a sorted T cell fraction (not recorded which). The origin of this receptor is a male donor with ankylosing spondylitis or in good health (not recorded which).

The DNA for the CDR3 is TGTGCCAGCAGTGAAAGACAGGGGACAACAGATACGCAGTATTTT. It codes for CASSERQGTTDTQYF. This rearrangement joins TRBV6-1 to TRBJ2-3, with 8 bases matching TRBD1. V trimming: 2 bases; J trimming: 3 bases; junction bases outside the gene matches: 4. The CDR3 runs 15 residues. Per germline, CDR1 MNHNS and CDR2 SASEGT.